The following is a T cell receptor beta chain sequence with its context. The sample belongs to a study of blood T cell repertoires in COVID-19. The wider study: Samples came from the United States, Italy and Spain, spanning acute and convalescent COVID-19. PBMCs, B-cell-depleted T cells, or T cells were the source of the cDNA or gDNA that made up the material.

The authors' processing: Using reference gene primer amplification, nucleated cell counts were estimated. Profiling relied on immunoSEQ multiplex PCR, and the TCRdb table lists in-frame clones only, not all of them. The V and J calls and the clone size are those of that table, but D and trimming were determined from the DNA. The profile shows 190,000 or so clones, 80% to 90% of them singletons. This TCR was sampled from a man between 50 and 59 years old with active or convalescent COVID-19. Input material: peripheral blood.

CDR3 sequence (DNA): TGTGCCAGCAGTGGACAGGGCACCTTTAGCAATCAGCCCCAGCATTTT. This translates into CASSGQGTFSNQPQHF. The V and J genes are TRBV6-2 or TRBV6-3 and TRBJ1-5; 8 bases line up with TRBD1. Germline V gene lookup returns CDR1 MNHEY and CDR2 SVGEGT. The CDR3 spans 16 residues. V was pared by 5 bases and J by 0 bases, with 6 bases of the junction left unmatched.